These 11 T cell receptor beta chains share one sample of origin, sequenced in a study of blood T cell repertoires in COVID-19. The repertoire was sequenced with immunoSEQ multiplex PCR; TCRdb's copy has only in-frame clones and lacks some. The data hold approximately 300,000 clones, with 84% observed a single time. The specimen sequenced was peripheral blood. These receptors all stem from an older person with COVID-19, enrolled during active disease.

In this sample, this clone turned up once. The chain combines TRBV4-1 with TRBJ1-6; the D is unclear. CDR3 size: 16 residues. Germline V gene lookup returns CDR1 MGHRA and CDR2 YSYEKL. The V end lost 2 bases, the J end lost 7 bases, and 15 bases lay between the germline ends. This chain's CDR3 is CASSQFGGQMNSPLHF. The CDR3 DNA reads TGCGCCAGCAGCCAATTCGGCGGGCAGATGAATTCACCCCTCCACTTT.

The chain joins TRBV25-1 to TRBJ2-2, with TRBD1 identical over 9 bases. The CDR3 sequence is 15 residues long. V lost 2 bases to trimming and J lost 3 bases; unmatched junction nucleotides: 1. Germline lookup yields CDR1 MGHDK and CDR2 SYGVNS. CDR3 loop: CASSEGDRDTGELFF. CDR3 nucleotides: TGTGCCAGCAGTGAAGGGGACAGGGACACCGGGGAGCTGTTTTTT.

The CDR3 region is CASSLVRLAGSTDTQYF. The CDR3 nucleotides are TGTGCCAGCAGCTTAGTGAGGCTAGCGGGGAGCACAGATACGCAGTATTTT. The chain combines TRBV7-2 with TRBJ2-3, with 9 bases aligning to TRBD2. With 1 base clipped from V and 0 bases from J, the junction kept 5 bases outside the gene matches. CDR3 length equals 17 residues. Germline lookup yields CDR1 SGHTA and CDR2 FQGNSA. Based on the CDR3 plus reference TRBV7-2 and TRBJ2-3, the full variable domain is GAGVSQSPSNKVTEKGKDVELRCDPISGHTALYWYRQSLGQGLEFLIYFQGNSAPDKSGLPSDRFSAERTGGSVSTLTIQRTQQEDSAVYLCASSLVRLAGSTDTQYFGPGTRLTVL.

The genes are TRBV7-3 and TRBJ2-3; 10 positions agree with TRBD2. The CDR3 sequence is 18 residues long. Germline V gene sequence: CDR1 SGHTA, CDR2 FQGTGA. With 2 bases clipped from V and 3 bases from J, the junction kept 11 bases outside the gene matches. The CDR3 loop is CASSLVAGGSVRTDTQYF. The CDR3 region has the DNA TGTGCCAGCAGCTTAGTAGCGGGGGGTTCCGTTAGGACAGATACGCAGTATTTT.

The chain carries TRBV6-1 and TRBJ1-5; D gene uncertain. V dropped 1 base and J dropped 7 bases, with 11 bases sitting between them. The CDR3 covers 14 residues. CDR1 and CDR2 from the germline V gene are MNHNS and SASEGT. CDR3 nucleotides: TGTGCCAGCAGTGAAGGGTCAGGTGCGCAGCCCCAGCATTTT. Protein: CASSEGSGAQPQHF.

The CDR3 DNA follows: TGTGCCAGCAGTTTCCTCGGGGAGAACTATGGCTACACCTTC. Translated: CASSFLGENYGYTF. The chain combines TRBV28 with TRBJ1-2; no firm D call. Trimming stripped 3 bases from V and 2 bases from J, with 10 bases between. Germline V CDR1 and CDR2: MDHEN, SYDVKM. This CDR3 has 14 amino acids.

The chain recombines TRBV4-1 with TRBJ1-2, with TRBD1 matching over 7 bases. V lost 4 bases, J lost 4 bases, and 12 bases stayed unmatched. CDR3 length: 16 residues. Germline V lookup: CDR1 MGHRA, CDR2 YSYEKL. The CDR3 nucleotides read TGCGCCAGCAGCCTAACCGGGACAGTGGGACTCTATGGCTACACCTTC. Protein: CASSLTGTVGLYGYTF.

The CDR3 sequence is CASSIQGQGALEQFF. Written as DNA, the CDR3 is TGTGCCAGTAGTATCCAAGGACAGGGGGCGTTGGAGCAGTTCTTC. The chain combines TRBV19 with TRBJ2-1, with 11 positions matching TRBD1. Germline-derived CDR1 and CDR2 are LNHDA and SQIVND (reference sequence). This CDR3 has 15 residues. The ends lost 3 bases at V and 10 bases at J; junction bases unmatched: 8.

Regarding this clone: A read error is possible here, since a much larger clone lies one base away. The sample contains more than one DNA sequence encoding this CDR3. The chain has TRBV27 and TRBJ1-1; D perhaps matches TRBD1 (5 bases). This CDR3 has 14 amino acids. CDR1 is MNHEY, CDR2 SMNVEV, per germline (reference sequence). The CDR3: CASGRDPTHTEAFF. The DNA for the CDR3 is TGTGCCAGCGGGCGGGACCCTACGCACACTGAAGCTTTTTTT.

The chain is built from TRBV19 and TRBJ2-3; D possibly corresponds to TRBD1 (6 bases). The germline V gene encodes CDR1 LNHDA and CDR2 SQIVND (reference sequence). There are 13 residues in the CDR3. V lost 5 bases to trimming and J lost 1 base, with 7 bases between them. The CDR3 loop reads CASSGGRTDTQYF. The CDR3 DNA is TGTGCCAGTAGTGGGGGCCGCACAGATACGCAGTATTTT.

The CDR3 loop reads CASSSRTGGVLTQYF. CDR3 coding DNA: TGTGCCAGCAGCTCCAGGACGGGGGGGGTGCTAACGCAGTATTTT. The chain employs TRBV5-4 and TRBJ2-3; 8 nucleotides align to TRBD2. This CDR3 is 15 amino acids long. Germline values: CDR1 SGHNT, CDR2 YYREEE (reference sequence). Losses at the gene ends were 3 bases for V and 9 bases for J; bases not matched to a gene: 12.